The subject of this entry is one T cell receptor (beta chain). Its antigen is not identified. These data are taken from a study of shared clonotypes between healthy human individuals. Study results and caveats: Some clonotypes were shared by all four sorted-subset donors, while others were not shared. The non-shared ones had lower generation probabilities than the shared ones. Memory subsets generally showed smaller estimated richness than naive subsets did. Around 5% was the fraction of naive CD4 clonotypes found shared across four donors.

This table comes from immunoSEQ multiplex PCR, and its TCRdb copy is limited to in-frame clones, with some not included. The table records roughly 640,000 clones, almost 97% of them present only once. This CDR3 is built from 14 residues. CDR1 and CDR2 from the germline V gene are MGHDK and SYGVNS. V lost 6 bases to trimming and J lost 4 bases; unmatched junction nucleotides: 6. The sample consisted of naive CD4+ T cells sorted from blood. Subset described: CD45RA+ positively selected. The V and J genes are TRBV25-1 and TRBJ1-2; 9 bases are a match to TRBD1. This TCR came from a woman aged 25-40 years in good health. CDR3 protein: CASSLTGGGYGYTF. Here the CDR3 DNA reads TGTGCCAGCAGCCTAACAGGGGGCGGCTATGGCTACACCTTC.